These 8 T cell receptor beta chains were all obtained from the same sample, sequenced in a study of control samples from healthy donors and cancer patients. Some clones are missing from TCRdb's copy, which holds only in-frame ones; the method was immunoSEQ multiplex PCR. The sample includes about 89,000 clones, about 85% of them seen just once. Specimen: blood. Receptors were obtained from a woman aged 40 to 55 in good health.

V usage is TRBV19 and J usage is TRBJ1-1, with 8 nucleotides matching TRBD1. The V gene's germline CDR1 is LNHDA and CDR2 SQIVND (reference sequence). Trimming removed 5 bases from V and 3 bases from J; junction bases left unmatched: 8. The CDR3 consists of 15 residues. CDR3 loop: CASSPWTGSDTEAFF. The CDR3 bases are TGTGCCAGTAGTCCCTGGACAGGGTCGGACACTGAAGCTTTCTTT. Full variable domain (missing parts from reference TRBV19 and TRBJ1-1): DGGITQSPKYLFRKEGQNVTLSCEQNLNHDAMYWYRQDPGQGLRLIYYSQIVNDFQKGDIAEGYSVSREKKESFPLTVTSAQKNPTAFYLCASSPWTGSDTEAFFGQGTRLTVV.

CDR3 in amino acids: CASSLGGDGQPQHF. The CDR3 nucleotides are TGTGCCAGCAGCTTGGGAGGGGATGGCCAGCCCCAGCATTTT. V is TRBV5-4 and J is TRBJ1-5; a possible D gene is TRBD1 (5 bases). The V end lost 0 bases, the J end lost 7 bases, and 11 bases lay between the germline ends. Per germline, CDR1 SGHNT and CDR2 YYREEE (reference sequence). This CDR3 is 14 amino acids long.

The chain recombines TRBV7-3 with TRBJ2-5, with 9 bases matching TRBD1. The CDR3 has 15 residues. Germline CDR1 is SGHTA and CDR2 is FQGTGA. The V gene end was trimmed by 3 bases and the J gene end by 4 bases; junction bases not matched to a gene: 6. CDR3 residues: CASSLDRGPPETQYF. The CDR3 DNA reads as TGTGCCAGCAGCTTGGACAGGGGCCCCCCAGAGACCCAGTACTTC.

This clone was found a few times. The V and J genes are TRBV2 and TRBJ1-5; 10 nucleotides align to TRBD1. Trimming removed 6 bases from V and 5 bases from J; junction bases left unmatched: 7. CDR1 is SNHLY, CDR2 FYNNEI, per germline. This CDR3 has 15 residues. CDR3 sequence reads: CASRGGQGIYQPQHF. For the CDR3, the DNA is TGTGCCAGCAGGGGGGGACAGGGGATTTATCAGCCCCAGCATTTT. Supplemented by reference TRBV2 and TRBJ1-5, the full variable domain reads EPEVTQTPSHQVTQMGQEVILRCVPISNHLYFYWYRQILGQKVEFLVSFYNNEISEKSEIFDDQFSVERPDGSNFTLKIRSTKLEDSAMYFCASRGGQGIYQPQHFGDGTRLSIL.

This clone came up many times. V gene TRBV6-2 or TRBV6-3 combines with J gene TRBJ1-2, with TRBD1 matching 8 bases. This CDR3 is 17 amino acids long. Trimming removed 2 bases from V and 4 bases from J; junction bases left unmatched: 12. The germline V gene has CDR1 MNHEY and CDR2 SVGEGT. The CDR3 reads CASSYVTGVGDPYGYTF. The CDR3 DNA reads as TGTGCCAGCAGTTACGTGACAGGGGTCGGAGACCCCTATGGCTACACCTTC.

The V call is TRBV6-6, the J call TRBJ1-1; no definite D call. V was cut by 2 bases and J by 8 bases, with 3 bases left in between. The CDR3 runs to 10 residues. Germline CDR1 and CDR2: MNHNY and SVGAGI (reference sequence). The CDR3 is CASSYGEAFF. CDR3 nucleotide sequence: TGTGCCAGCAGTTACGGAGAAGCTTTCTTT.

The V and J genes are TRBV27 and TRBJ2-2; D might be TRBD2 (5 bases). Trimming removed 7 bases from V and 4 bases from J, with 13 bases in between. CDR1 is MNHEY, CDR2 SMNVEV, per germline (reference sequence). CDR3 size: 14 residues. The CDR3 DNA reads as TGTGCCAGCACCGTGAGGGTCGGCACCGGGGAGCTGTTTTTT. Encoded protein: CASTVRVGTGELFF.

This chain links TRBV5-4 with TRBJ1-2; the D gene is possibly TRBD1 (5 bases). Germline V gene lookup returns CDR1 SGHNT and CDR2 YYREEE (reference sequence). V shed 5 bases and J shed 1 base, with 9 bases lying between them. The CDR3 is 13 residues long. The CDR3 DNA reads as TGTGCCAGCAGTCCGACAGTTAACTATGGCTACACCTTC. Its protein product is CASSPTVNYGYTF.